This T cell receptor beta chain was sequenced in a study of CD8 T cells in Susac syndrome. Control patients had untreated stable or active relapsing-remitting multiple sclerosis by revised McDonald criteria. The CDR3 totals 12 residues. Trimming pared 1 base from V and 14 bases from J, leaving 14 bases between. CDR1 is MNHNS, CDR2 SASEGT, per germline. Concerning this clonotype: Its antigen is as yet unknown.

Study-level results: A relatively small number of individuals underwent TCR sequencing and HLA analysis.

Roughly 0.45 to 1 ug RNA was reverse transcribed with random hexamers. It was immunoSEQ multiplex PCR that amplified TCR beta CDR3 across 54 Vbeta and 13 Jbeta. Each CDR3 protein gets one entry after TCRdb re-called the immunoSEQ multiplex PCR reads with MiXCR. Here the sample spans 150,000 to 200,000 distinct CDR3 sequences, 94% being singletons. The TCR sequence derives from a human donor with multiple sclerosis. The source material was CD4+ T cells from PBMCs. The chain uses TRBV6-1 and TRBJ1-1; D not certain. The chain's CDR3 is CASSEEGLVWFF. DNA of the CDR3: TGTGCCAGCAGTGAAGAAGGGCTCGTGTGGTTCTTT.